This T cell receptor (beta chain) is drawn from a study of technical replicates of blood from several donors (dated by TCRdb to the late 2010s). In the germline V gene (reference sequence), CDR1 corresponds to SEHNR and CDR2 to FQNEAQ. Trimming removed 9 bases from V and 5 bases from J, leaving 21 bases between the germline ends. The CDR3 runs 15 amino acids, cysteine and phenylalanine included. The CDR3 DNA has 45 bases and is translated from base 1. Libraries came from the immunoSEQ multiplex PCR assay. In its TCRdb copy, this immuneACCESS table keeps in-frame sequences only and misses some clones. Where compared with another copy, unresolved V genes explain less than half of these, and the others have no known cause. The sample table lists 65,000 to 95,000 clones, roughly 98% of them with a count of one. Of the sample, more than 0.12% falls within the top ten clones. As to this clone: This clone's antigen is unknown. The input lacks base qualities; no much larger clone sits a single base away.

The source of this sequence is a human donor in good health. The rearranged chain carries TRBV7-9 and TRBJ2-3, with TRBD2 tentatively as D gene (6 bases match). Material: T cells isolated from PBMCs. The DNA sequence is TGTGCCAGTGCCCGGGGAGGTATACCAGGAGATACGCAGTATTTT. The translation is CASARGGIPGDTQYF.